The clone carrying this T cell receptor beta chain was detected ten times or more. Its antigen remains unidentified. This CDR3 region has 15 residues. CDR1 SGHTA and CDR2 FQGTGA come from the germline V gene. Deletions cut 5 bases from V and 0 bases from J, with 10 bases between. The data derive from a study of CD8 T cells in ankylosing spondylitis. Using its own MiXCR run on the 5' RACE reads, TCRdb lists one record per CDR3 protein. This table holds roughly 97,000 distinct CDR3 sequences, roughly 8.3% found once. Study-wide findings and caveats: Blood from ankylosing spondylitis patients appeared to carry a characteristic roughly eight-variant TCR beta motif. Reports say disease-linked clones showed up significantly more in matched ankylosing spondylitis synovial fluid.

The receptor comes from a male donor with ankylosing spondylitis or in good health (not recorded which). Sequenced: blood, either unsorted or a sorted T cell fraction (not recorded which). The rearrangement joins TRBV7-3 to TRBJ2-2; possible D gene TRBD2, 5 bases. The CDR3 DNA sequence: TGTGCCAGCAGCCCCCCCGGGACGAACACCGGGGAGCTGTTTTTT. It specifies CASSPPGTNTGELFF.